This T cell receptor beta chain was sequenced for a study of cytomegalovirus exposure and HLA in healthy donors. The CDR3 has 15 amino acids. From germline, CDR1 is LGHNA and CDR2 YNFKEQ. Germline trimming cut 1 base from V and 4 bases from J; bases unmatched to any gene: 3. The donors (healthy individuals) were bone marrow donors. When sampled, the donors appeared nominally healthy, though they likely had unrecorded immune exposures. The PCR employed 60 Vbeta primers together with 13 Jbeta primers. Method: immunoSEQ multiplex PCR; TCRdb's copy keeps in-frame clones and lacks some. The table includes tens of thousands of clones, 65% to 80% detected once. Of note for this clone: The antigen remains unidentified.

Study-wide results and limits: V- and J-gene trimming of TCR beta was linked (in a later analysis) to a missense DCLRE1C variant. Fewer than 200 TCR beta chains were listed as cytomegalovirus-associated.

This sequence originates from a woman aged 45-59 years in good health and CMV-seropositive. The V gene is TRBV4-2, the J gene TRBJ1-2; 10 bases map to TRBD1. Sequencing input: PBMCs. CDR3 in DNA: TGTGCCAGCAGCCAAGCGGACAGGGGGGTCTATGGCTACACCTTC. Its protein is CASSQADRGVYGYTF.